Sequencing of this TCR beta chain was carried out in a study of blood T cells in healthy people across ages. Study-level results: Relative to aged donors, long-lived donors carried more naive CD4+ cells and displayed higher diversity. It was found that TCR beta diversity correlated strongly with the percentage of naive T cells.

This clonotype has more than one count but fewer than ten. Its antigen is unidentified. CDR3 length: 16 amino acids. The germline V and J ends were trimmed by 6 bases and 0 bases, with 12 bases remaining between them. The germline CDR1 and CDR2 sequences are MNHNS and SASEGT. PCR was performed a second time for roughly 7 to 12 cycles using a sample-barcoded 5' primer and a J-beta primer mix. TCRdb fed the 5' RACE reads into MiXCR, producing one record per CDR3 protein. The data hold about 290,000 distinct CDR3 sequences, with 25% to 30% observed a single time. Sequencing was done on a sample of blood. This clonotype originated in a woman aged 70-85 years in good health. The V and J genes are TRBV6-1 and TRBJ2-6; D not certain. The CDR3 here is CASRPPGRSGANVLTF. The CDR3 bases are TGTGCCAGCAGACCACCGGGTCGCTCTGGGGCCAACGTCCTGACTTTC.